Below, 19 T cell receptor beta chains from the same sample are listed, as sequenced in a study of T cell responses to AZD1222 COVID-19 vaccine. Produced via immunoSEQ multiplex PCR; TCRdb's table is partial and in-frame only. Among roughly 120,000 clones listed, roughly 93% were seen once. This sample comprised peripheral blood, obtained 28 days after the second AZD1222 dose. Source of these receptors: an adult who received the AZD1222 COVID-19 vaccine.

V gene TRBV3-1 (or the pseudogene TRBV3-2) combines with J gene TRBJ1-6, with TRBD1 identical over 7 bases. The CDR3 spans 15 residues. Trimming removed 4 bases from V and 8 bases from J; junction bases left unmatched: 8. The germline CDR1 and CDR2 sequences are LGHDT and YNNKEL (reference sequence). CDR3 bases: TGTGCCAGCAGCCTACAGGGGAATTGGGATTCACCCCTCCACTTT. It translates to CASSLQGNWDSPLHF.

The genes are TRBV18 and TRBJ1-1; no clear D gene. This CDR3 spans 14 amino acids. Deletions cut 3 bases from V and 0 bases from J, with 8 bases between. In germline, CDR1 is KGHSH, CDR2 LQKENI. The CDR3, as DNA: TGTGCCAGCTCACCCCCCTACATGAACACTGAAGCTTTCTTT. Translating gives CASSPPYMNTEAFF.

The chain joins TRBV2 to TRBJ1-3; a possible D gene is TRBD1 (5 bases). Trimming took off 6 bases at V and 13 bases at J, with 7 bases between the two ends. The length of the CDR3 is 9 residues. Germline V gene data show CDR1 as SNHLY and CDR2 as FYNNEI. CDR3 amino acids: CASRRGIYF. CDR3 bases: TGTGCCAGCAGAAGGGGAATATATTTT.

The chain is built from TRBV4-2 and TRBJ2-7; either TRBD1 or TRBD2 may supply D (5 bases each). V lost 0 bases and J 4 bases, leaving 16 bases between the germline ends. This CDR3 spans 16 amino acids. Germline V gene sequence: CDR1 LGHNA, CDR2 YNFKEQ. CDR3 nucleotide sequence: TGTGCCAGCAGCCAAGATCTCCGGGGACCCCCGTACGAGCAGTACTTC. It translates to CASSQDLRGPPYEQYF.

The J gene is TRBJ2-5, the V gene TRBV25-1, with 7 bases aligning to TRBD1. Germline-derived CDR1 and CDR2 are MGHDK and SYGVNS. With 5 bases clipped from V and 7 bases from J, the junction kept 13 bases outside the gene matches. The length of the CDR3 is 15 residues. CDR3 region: CASSYRDSSMGTQYF. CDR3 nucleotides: TGTGCCAGCAGTTACCGGGACAGCAGTATGGGGACCCAGTACTTC.

The CDR3 DNA reads TGTGCCAGCTCACTCCGCTCGAGCTCCTATAATTCACCCCTCCACTTT. Its protein product is CASSLRSSSYNSPLHF. The chain uses TRBV18 and TRBJ1-6; D remains unclear. With 4 bases removed from V and 0 bases from J, the gap between germline ends came to 10 bases. This CDR3 contains 16 residues. Germline assignment: CDR1 KGHSH and CDR2 LQKENI.

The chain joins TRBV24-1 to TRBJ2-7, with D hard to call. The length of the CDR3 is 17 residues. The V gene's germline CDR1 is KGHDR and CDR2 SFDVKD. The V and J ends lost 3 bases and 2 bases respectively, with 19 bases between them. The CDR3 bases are TGTGCCACCAGTGATCCAATCGACACCCTCCCCACCTACGAGCAGTACTTC. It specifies CATSDPIDTLPTYEQYF.

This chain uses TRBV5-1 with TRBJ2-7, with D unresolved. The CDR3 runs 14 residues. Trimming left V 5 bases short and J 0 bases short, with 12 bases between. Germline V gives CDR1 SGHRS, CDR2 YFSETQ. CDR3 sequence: CASRLSDGSYEQYF. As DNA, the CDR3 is TGCGCCAGCAGGTTGTCGGACGGCTCCTACGAGCAGTACTTC.

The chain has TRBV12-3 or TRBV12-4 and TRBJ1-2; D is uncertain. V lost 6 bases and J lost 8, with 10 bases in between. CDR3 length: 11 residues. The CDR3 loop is CASRAGLGYTF. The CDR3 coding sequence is TGTGCCAGCAGAGCGGGCCTCGGCTACACCTTC.

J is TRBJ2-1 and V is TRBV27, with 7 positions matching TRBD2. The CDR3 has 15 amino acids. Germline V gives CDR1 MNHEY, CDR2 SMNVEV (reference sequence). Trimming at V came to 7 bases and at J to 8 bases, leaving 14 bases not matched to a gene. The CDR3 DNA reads TGTGCCAGCACCGCTAGCGGAGCCTCCCTAGATGAGCAGTTCTTC. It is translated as CASTASGASLDEQFF.

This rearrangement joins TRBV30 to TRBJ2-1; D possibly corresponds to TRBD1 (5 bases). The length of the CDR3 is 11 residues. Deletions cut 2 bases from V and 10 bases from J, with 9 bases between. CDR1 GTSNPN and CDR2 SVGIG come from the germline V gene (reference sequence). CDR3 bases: TGTGCCTGGAGTAATCAGGGAGAGCAGTTCTTC. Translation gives CAWSNQGEQFF.

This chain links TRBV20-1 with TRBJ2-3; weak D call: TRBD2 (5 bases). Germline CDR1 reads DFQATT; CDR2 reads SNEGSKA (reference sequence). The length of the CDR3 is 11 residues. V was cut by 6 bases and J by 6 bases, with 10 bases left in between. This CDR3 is CSAWRGDTQYF. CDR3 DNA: TGCAGTGCCTGGCGAGGGGATACGCAGTATTTT.

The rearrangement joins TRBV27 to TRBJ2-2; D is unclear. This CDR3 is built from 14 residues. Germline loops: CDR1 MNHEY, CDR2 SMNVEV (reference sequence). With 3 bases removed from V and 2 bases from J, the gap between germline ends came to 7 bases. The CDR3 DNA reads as TGTGCCAGCAGTTTCGATCGTAACACCGGGGAGCTGTTTTTT. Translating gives CASSFDRNTGELFF.

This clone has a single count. CDR3 coding DNA: TGTGCCAGTAACCCCGGGACACCAAACACTGAAGCTTTCTTT. It yields the protein CASNPGTPNTEAFF. The chain recombines TRBV19 with TRBJ1-1, with D possibly being TRBD1 (6 bases). Germline assignment: CDR1 LNHDA and CDR2 SQIVND (reference sequence). V was clipped by 7 bases and J by 2 bases, with 14 bases between them. The CDR3 contains 14 residues. The variable domain in full, with the rest retrieved from reference TRBV19 and TRBJ1-1, is DGGITQSPKYLFRKEGQNVTLSCEQNLNHDAMYWYRQDPGQGLRLIYYSQIVNDFQKGDIAEGYSVSREKKESFPLTVTSAQKNPTAFYLCASNPGTPNTEAFFGQGTRLTVV.

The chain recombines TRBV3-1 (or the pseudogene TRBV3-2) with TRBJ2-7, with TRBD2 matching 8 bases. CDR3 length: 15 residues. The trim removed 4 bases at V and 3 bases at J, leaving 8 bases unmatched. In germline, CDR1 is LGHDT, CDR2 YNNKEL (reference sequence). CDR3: CASSLTGGGIYEQYF. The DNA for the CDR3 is TGTGCCAGCAGCCTTACGGGAGGGGGAATCTACGAGCAGTACTTC.

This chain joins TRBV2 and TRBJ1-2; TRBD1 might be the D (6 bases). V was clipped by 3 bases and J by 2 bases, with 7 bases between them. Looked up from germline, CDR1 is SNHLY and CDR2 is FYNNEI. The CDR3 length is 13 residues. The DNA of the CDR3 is TGTGCCAGCAGTGACACAGGGAACTATGGCTACACCTTC. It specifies CASSDTGNYGYTF.

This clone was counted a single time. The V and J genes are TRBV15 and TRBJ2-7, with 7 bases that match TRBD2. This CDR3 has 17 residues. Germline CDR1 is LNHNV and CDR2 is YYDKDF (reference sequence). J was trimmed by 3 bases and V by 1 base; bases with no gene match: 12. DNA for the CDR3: TGTGCCACCAGCAGAGTCCGGGGGGAGCGGAGCTTCTACGAGCAGTACTTC. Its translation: CATSRVRGERSFYEQYF.

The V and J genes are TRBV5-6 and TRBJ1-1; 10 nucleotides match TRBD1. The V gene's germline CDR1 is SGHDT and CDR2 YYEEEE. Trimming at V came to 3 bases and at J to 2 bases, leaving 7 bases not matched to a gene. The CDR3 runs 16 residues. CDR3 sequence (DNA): TGTGCCAGCAGCTGGCGGGACAGGGGAGTCAACACTGAAGCTTTCTTT. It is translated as CASSWRDRGVNTEAFF. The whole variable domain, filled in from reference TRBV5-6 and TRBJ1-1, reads DAGVTQSPTHLIKTRGQQVTLRCSPKSGHDTVSWYQQALGQGPQFIFQYYEEEERQRGNFPDRFSGHQFPNYSSELNVNALLLGDSALYLCASSWRDRGVNTEAFFGQGTRLTVV.

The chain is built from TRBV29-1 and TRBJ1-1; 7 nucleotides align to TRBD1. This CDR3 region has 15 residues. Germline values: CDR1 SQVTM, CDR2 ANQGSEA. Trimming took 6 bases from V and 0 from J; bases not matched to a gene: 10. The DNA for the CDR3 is TGCAGCGTCTCGGGACAGCTCAACATGAACACTGAAGCTTTCTTT. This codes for CSVSGQLNMNTEAFF. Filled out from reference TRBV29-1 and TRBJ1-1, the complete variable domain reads SAVISQKPSRDICQRGTSLTIQCQVDSQVTMMFWYRQQPGQSLTLIATANQGSEATYESGFVIDKFPISRPNLTFSTLTVSNMSPEDSSIYLCSVSGQLNMNTEAFFGQGTRLTVV.